The 20 T cell receptor beta chains in this list originate from one sample, sequenced in a study of shared clonotypes between healthy human individuals (dated by TCRdb to 2018 to 2021). The library was prepared using the immunoSEQ multiplex PCR assay. The immuneACCESS repertoire file appears here via TCRdb, limited to in-frame rearrangements. These files lack a portion of the clones; in checked studies, under half of the deficit traces to unresolved V genes, and the cause of the others is not known. The sample records 1,400,000 or so clones, around 98.5% of which are singletons. The ten most abundant clones make up 0.36% of the sample. Material for sequencing was naive CD4+ T cells sorted from blood. The cell subset or site label, as the study defines it: CD45RA+ positively selected. The receptors stem from a man aged 30-40 years in good health.

The chain couples TRBV27 to TRBJ2-5, with TRBD2 identical over 11 bases. CDR1 is MNHEY and CDR2 is SMNVEV in the germline V gene (reference sequence). The CDR3 covers 15 residues. The trim removed 5 bases at V and 5 bases at J, leaving 7 bases unmatched. The CDR3 is CASSPLAGVGETQYF. DNA of the CDR3: TGTGCCAGCAGTCCACTAGCGGGAGTAGGTGAGACCCAGTACTTC.

V and J are TRBV18 and TRBJ2-5; 7 bases match TRBD2. The CDR3 is made up of 19 amino acids. V lost 2 bases to trimming and J lost 2 bases; unmatched junction nucleotides: 17. Germline CDR1 reads KGHSH; CDR2 reads LQKENI. The CDR3: CASSPFRSLAEHLQETQYF. In DNA, the CDR3 is TGTGCCAGCTCACCATTCCGAAGTCTAGCGGAGCACCTACAAGAGACCCAGTACTTC.

The chain links TRBV11-2 to TRBJ2-5; 13 bases map to TRBD2. The CDR3 is made up of 17 amino acids. V shed 0 bases and J 3 bases; nucleotides not matched to a gene: 4. CDR1 SGHAT and CDR2 FQNNGV come from the germline V gene. The CDR3 region has the DNA TGTGCCAGCAGCTTAGATCCTACTAGCGGGAGGGAAGAGACCCAGTACTTC. Its translation is CASSLDPTSGREETQYF.

The rearrangement uses TRBV7-6 and TRBJ2-7; 10 positions match TRBD2. The germline V gene has CDR1 SGHVS and CDR2 FNYEAQ. Trimming cost V 1 base and J 2 bases; bases outside gene matches: 8. The CDR3 sequence is 17 residues long. CDR3 nucleotides: TGTGCCAGCAGCTTAGAACTAGCGGGGACACTTCCCTACGAGCAGTACTTC. This sequence encodes CASSLELAGTLPYEQYF.

A remark on this clone: Other DNA sequences of this sample code for an identical CDR3. V usage is TRBV9 and J usage is TRBJ1-1, with unresolved D. CDR3 length equals 13 residues. Between the trimmed V and J ends, which lost 1 base and 0 bases, there was a span of 4 bases. The germline CDR1 and CDR2 sequences are SGDLS and YYNGEE. The CDR3 here is CASSVRMNTEAFF. The CDR3 DNA reads TGTGCCAGCAGCGTAAGGATGAACACTGAAGCTTTCTTT. Together with reference TRBV9 and TRBJ1-1, the CDR3 gives the full variable domain: DSGVTQTPKHLITATGQRVTLRCSPRSGDLSVYWYQQSLDQGLQFLIQYYNGEERAKGNILERFSAQQFPDLHSELNLSSLELGDSALYFCASSVRMNTEAFFGQGTRLTVV.

V is TRBV9 and J is TRBJ2-1; perhaps TRBD2 as D (5 bases). The CDR3 is 14 residues long. The V end lost 6 bases, the J end lost 5 bases, and 15 bases lay between the germline ends. Germline CDR1 reads SGDLS; CDR2 reads YYNGEE. The CDR3 is CASTKTGNHNEQFF. DNA for the CDR3: TGTGCCAGCACCAAGACGGGAAATCACAATGAGCAGTTCTTC.

The V call is TRBV5-4, the J call TRBJ2-7; perhaps D is TRBD1 or TRBD2 (5 bases each). The CDR3 is 13 residues long. Trimming shortened V by 6 bases and J by 7 bases, and 17 bases separated the two germline ends. Germline assignment: CDR1 SGHNT and CDR2 YYREEE (reference sequence). Here the CDR3 reads CASTPSPGREQYF. The CDR3 DNA sequence: TGTGCCAGCACCCCTTCCCCGGGGCGGGAGCAGTACTTC.

V and J are TRBV27 and TRBJ1-5, with D hard to call. The V gene's germline CDR1 is MNHEY and CDR2 SMNVEV (reference sequence). V lost 4 bases and J 5 bases, leaving 15 bases between the germline ends. The CDR3 runs 15 residues. DNA for the CDR3: TGTGCCAGCAGTTCCCTGAGAGTTTGGGATCAGCCCCAGCATTTT. This translates into CASSSLRVWDQPQHF.

The CDR3 spells CASSRTLLGGYTF. The CDR3 bases are TGTGCCAGCAGCCGCACCCTACTGGGGGGCTACACCTTC. The rearrangement links TRBV27 to TRBJ1-2; D is uncertain. The CDR3 is made up of 13 amino acids. V gave up 6 bases and J gave up 8 bases, with 16 bases separating them. Germline V gene sequence: CDR1 MNHEY, CDR2 SMNVEV (reference sequence).

This clone was recorded only once. This rearrangement joins TRBV4-3 to TRBJ2-7, with D unclear. Trimming removed 0 bases at V and 3 bases at J, with 12 bases between. The germline gives CDR1 LGHNA, CDR2 YSLEER. The CDR3 has 15 residues. This chain's CDR3 is CASSQDLPGLYEQYF. CDR3 sequence (DNA): TGCGCCAGCAGCCAAGATCTTCCGGGCCTCTACGAGCAGTACTTC.

This rearrangement joins TRBV2 to TRBJ2-3; TRBD1 might be the D (6 bases). Germline V lookup: CDR1 SNHLY, CDR2 FYNNEI. The CDR3 loop spans 15 amino acids. Trimming took off 5 bases at V and 0 bases at J, with 12 bases between the two ends. The CDR3 DNA reads TGTGCCAGCAGTCGGGACATCCCTAGCACAGATACGCAGTATTTT. It codes for CASSRDIPSTDTQYF.

The chain couples TRBV11-2 to TRBJ2-4; no firm D call. V gave up 1 base and J gave up 1 base, with 20 bases separating them. Germline V gene sequence: CDR1 SGHAT, CDR2 FQNNGV. This CDR3 has 19 amino acids. CDR3 amino acids: CASSLGRGRITRAKNIQYF. The DNA for the CDR3 is TGTGCCAGCAGCTTAGGTCGTGGACGGATCACCAGGGCCAAAAACATTCAGTACTTC.

V gene TRBV4-3 combines with J gene TRBJ1-3; no definite D call. CDR3 length: 15 residues. V gave up 1 base and J gave up 0 bases, with 7 bases separating them. Germline V lookup: CDR1 LGHNA, CDR2 YSLEER. The CDR3: CASSQVSFSGNTIYF. The CDR3 coding sequence is TGCGCCAGCAGCCAAGTCTCTTTCTCTGGAAACACCATATATTTT.

The rearrangement joins TRBV9 to TRBJ1-2; 10 nucleotides line up with TRBD1. Germline assignment: CDR1 SGDLS and CDR2 YYNGEE. The CDR3 loop spans 15 amino acids. V dropped 3 bases and J dropped 4; count of bases not matched to a gene: 6. The CDR3 sequence: CASSDRDRGSYGYTF. The CDR3 DNA follows: TGTGCCAGCAGCGACCGGGACAGGGGATCCTATGGCTACACCTTC. Based on the CDR3 plus reference TRBV9 and TRBJ1-2, the full variable domain is DSGVTQTPKHLITATGQRVTLRCSPRSGDLSVYWYQQSLDQGLQFLIQYYNGEERAKGNILERFSAQQFPDLHSELNLSSLELGDSALYFCASSDRDRGSYGYTFGSGTRLTVV.

This clone was counted a single time. V gene TRBV7-2 combines with J gene TRBJ1-2; no definite D call. The CDR3 loop spans 12 amino acids. V dropped 0 bases and J dropped 8 bases, with 7 bases sitting between them. Germline V lookup: CDR1 SGHTA, CDR2 FQGNSA. CDR3 sequence reads: CASSLAPSGYTF. In DNA, the CDR3 is TGTGCCAGCAGCTTAGCTCCCTCGGGCTACACCTTC.

The rearrangement joins TRBV5-1 to TRBJ2-7, with D tentatively TRBD1 (6 bases). Per the germline V gene, CDR1 is SGHRS and CDR2 is YFSETQ. The CDR3 runs to 14 residues. V lost 5 bases and J 3 bases, leaving 15 bases between the germline ends. This chain's CDR3 is CASRLGQTGYEQYF. The DNA for the CDR3 is TGCGCCAGCAGACTGGGACAAACTGGCTACGAGCAGTACTTC.

J is TRBJ1-3 and V is TRBV5-1; no firm D call. Germline lookup yields CDR1 SGHRS and CDR2 YFSETQ. V was trimmed by 0 bases and J by 3 bases, leaving 4 bases between them. The CDR3 runs to 13 residues. The CDR3 reads CASSLDVGNTIYF. The CDR3 nucleotides read TGCGCCAGCAGCTTGGATGTTGGAAACACCATATATTTT.

The gene calls are TRBV5-4 and TRBJ2-2; possibly TRBD1 for D (5 bases). Looked up from germline, CDR1 is SGHNT and CDR2 is YYREEE (reference sequence). The CDR3 sequence is 14 residues long. V was pared by 10 bases and J by 0 bases, with 13 bases between. CDR3 loop: CAGAAEPNTGELFF. The CDR3 coding sequence is TGTGCCGGGGCGGCAGAACCGAACACCGGGGAGCTGTTTTTT.

The CDR3 region is CASSEAPGQETQYF. In DNA form, the CDR3 reads TGTGCCAGCAGTGAAGCTCCAGGGCAAGAGACCCAGTACTTC. V usage is TRBV6-1 and J usage is TRBJ2-5; tentative D call: TRBD1 (5 bases). The length of the CDR3 is 14 residues. Germline V gene sequence: CDR1 MNHNS, CDR2 SASEGT. Trimming cost V 0 bases and J 2 bases, with 7 bases left between them.

The rearrangement uses TRBV9 and TRBJ1-5; 9 bases fit TRBD1. Germline trimming cut 3 bases from V and 3 bases from J; bases unmatched to any gene: 4. CDR1 and CDR2 (germline): SGDLS, YYNGEE. This CDR3 has 15 amino acids. CDR3 nucleotide sequence: TGTGCCAGCAGCGAGGGACAGGGCCACAATCAGCCCCAGCATTTT. Residues: CASSEGQGHNQPQHF.